This T cell receptor (beta chain) stems from a study of blood T cell repertoires in COVID-19. The germline V gene has CDR1 SGHRS and CDR2 YFSETQ. Trimming removed 4 bases from V and 7 bases from J; junction bases left unmatched: 10. The CDR3 covers 17 residues. Per the authors' pipeline: It was from reference gene primer amplification that nucleated cell counts were estimated. The assay was immunoSEQ multiplex PCR, and TCRdb's table has in-frame clones only and misses some. For V, J and clone size, that table is used; D and trimming come from the DNA. The sample records more than 95,000 clones, over 75% being singletons.

The sample comprised peripheral blood. The chain couples TRBV5-1 to TRBJ2-2, with 13 bases that match TRBD2. This sequence was found in a man aged 45-65 years with acute or convalescent COVID-19. Here the CDR3 DNA reads TGCGCCAGCAGCCCTGGGACTAGCGGGAAAGCGGGCGGGGAGCTGTTTTTT. This sequence encodes CASSPGTSGKAGGELFF. The full variable domain, in which reference TRBV5-1 and TRBJ2-2 provide the parts outside the CDR3, is KAGVTQTPRYLIKTRGQQVTLSCSPISGHRSVSWYQQTPGQGLQFLFEYFSETQRNKGNFPGRFSGRQFSNSRSEMNVSTLELGDSALYLCASSPGTSGKAGGELFFGEGSRLTVL.